The 3 T cell receptor beta chains given below trace back to one sample, sequenced in a study of blood T cell repertoires in COVID-19. TCRdb's copy holds only in-frame clones and misses some; the assay was immunoSEQ multiplex PCR. The sample has some 150,000 clones; 75% to 85% are singletons. The sequencing input was peripheral blood. These receptors came from a human donor with acute or convalescent COVID-19. The donor label of this sample is uncertain.

This chain connects TRBV9 to TRBJ2-5, with 11 bases matching TRBD2. Germline values: CDR1 SGDLS, CDR2 YYNGEE. This CDR3 has 16 residues. J lost 5 bases, V lost 2 bases, and 8 bases had no gene match. The CDR3 DNA sequence: TGTGCCAGCAGCGTTCGACCTAGCGGGGGGAAGGAGACCCAGTACTTC. Translated, it gives CASSVRPSGGKETQYF.

This chain links TRBV2 with TRBJ2-1; 8 nucleotides agree with TRBD2. Per germline, CDR1 SNHLY and CDR2 FYNNEI. The CDR3 runs to 14 residues. Losses at the gene ends were 5 bases for V and 7 bases for J; bases not matched to a gene: 7. In DNA, the CDR3 is TGTGCCAGCAGTCCGGGAGGGGCTAGGAATGAGCAGTTCTTC. It yields the protein CASSPGGARNEQFF.

The chain couples TRBV2 to TRBJ2-4, with TRBD1 matching over 9 bases. V gave up 4 bases and J gave up 0 bases; unmatched junction bases: 4. The CDR3 is 16 residues long. Germline loops: CDR1 SNHLY, CDR2 FYNNEI. CDR3 nucleotides: TGTGCCAGCAGTGGGACAGGGGAAACAGCCAAAAACATTCAGTACTTC. This gives the protein CASSGTGETAKNIQYF.